These 4 T cell receptor beta chains were sequenced from one sample in a study of T cell changes during pregnancy in multiple sclerosis. Only in-frame clones appear in the TCRdb table, and some are missing; sequencing was by immunoSEQ multiplex PCR. The profile shows fewer than 100,000 clones, under 95% of them singletons. Sample: peripheral blood, taken after pregnancy. The origin of the receptors is a female donor in good health, enrolled as a control in a pregnancy study.

The V and J genes are TRBV25-1 and TRBJ2-7, with D unresolved. CDR3 length: 13 amino acids. In germline, CDR1 is MGHDK, CDR2 SYGVNS. Between the trimmed V and J ends, which lost 7 bases and 1 base, there was a span of 11 bases. Written as DNA, the CDR3 is TGTGCCAGCATGAATCCCGGGTCCTACGAGCAGTACTTC. Translation: CASMNPGSYEQYF.

The genes are TRBV29-1 and TRBJ2-5; TRBD2 aligns across 7 bases. CDR1 is SQVTM, CDR2 ANQGSEA, per germline. J gave up 5 bases and V 0 bases, and 6 bases lay outside the gene matches. The CDR3 length is 14 residues. The CDR3 sequence is CSVEDRAGRETQYF. The DNA for the CDR3 is TGCAGCGTTGAAGATCGGGCCGGGAGGGAGACCCAGTACTTC.

CDR3 sequence (DNA): TGTGCCAGCAGTCCCGGACAGGGGGCCTTTATCCGGACCGGGGAGCTGTTTTTT. Protein: CASSPGQGAFIRTGELFF. This chain joins TRBV28 and TRBJ2-2, with TRBD1 matching 11 bases. Per the germline V gene, CDR1 is MDHEN and CDR2 is SYDVKM. The J segment lost 5 bases and the V segment lost 5 bases, leaving 13 bases of the junction unmatched. The CDR3 sequence is 18 residues long.

This clone was picked up one time. V usage is TRBV30 and J usage is TRBJ1-5, with 7 bases identical to TRBD1. The length of the CDR3 is 16 residues. V lost 5 bases to trimming and J lost 2 bases; unmatched junction nucleotides: 12. The germline gives CDR1 GTSNPN, CDR2 SVGIG (reference sequence). The CDR3 loop reads CAWGRKQGSGNQPQHF. The CDR3 coding sequence is TGTGCCTGGGGACGGAAACAGGGGTCTGGCAATCAGCCCCAGCATTTT.